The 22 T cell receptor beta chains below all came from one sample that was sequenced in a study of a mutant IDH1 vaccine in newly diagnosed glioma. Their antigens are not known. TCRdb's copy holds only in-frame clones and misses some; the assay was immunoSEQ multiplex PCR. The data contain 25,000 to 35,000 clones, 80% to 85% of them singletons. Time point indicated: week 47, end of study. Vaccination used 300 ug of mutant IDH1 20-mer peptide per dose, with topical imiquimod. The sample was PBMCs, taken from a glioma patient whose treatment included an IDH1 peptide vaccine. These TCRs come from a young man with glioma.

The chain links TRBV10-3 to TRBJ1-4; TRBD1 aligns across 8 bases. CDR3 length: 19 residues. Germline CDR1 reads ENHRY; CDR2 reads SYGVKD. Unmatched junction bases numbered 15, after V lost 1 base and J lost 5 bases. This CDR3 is CAISELGAGTGTGNEKLFF. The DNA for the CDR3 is TGTGCCATCAGTGAGTTGGGCGCCGGTACTGGGACAGGCAATGAAAAACTGTTTTTT.

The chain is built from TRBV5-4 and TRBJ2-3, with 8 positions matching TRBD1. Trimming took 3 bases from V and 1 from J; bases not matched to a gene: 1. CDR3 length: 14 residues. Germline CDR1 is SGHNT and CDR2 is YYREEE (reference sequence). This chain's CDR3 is CASSSDRGTDTQYF. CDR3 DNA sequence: TGTGCCAGCAGCTCGGACAGGGGCACAGATACGCAGTATTTT.

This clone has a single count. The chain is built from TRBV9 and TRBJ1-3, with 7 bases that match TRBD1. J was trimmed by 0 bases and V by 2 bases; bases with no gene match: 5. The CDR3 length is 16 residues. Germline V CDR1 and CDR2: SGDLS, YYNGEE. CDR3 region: CASSVSGQSSGNTIYF. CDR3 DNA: TGTGCCAGCAGCGTGTCGGGACAGAGCTCTGGAAACACCATATATTTT.

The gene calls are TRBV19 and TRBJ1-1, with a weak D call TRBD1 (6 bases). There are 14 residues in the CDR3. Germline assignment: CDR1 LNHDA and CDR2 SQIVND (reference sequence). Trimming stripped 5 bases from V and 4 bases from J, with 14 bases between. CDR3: CASSLQGMSTEAFF. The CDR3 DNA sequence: TGTGCCAGTAGTCTACAGGGTATGAGCACTGAAGCTTTCTTT.

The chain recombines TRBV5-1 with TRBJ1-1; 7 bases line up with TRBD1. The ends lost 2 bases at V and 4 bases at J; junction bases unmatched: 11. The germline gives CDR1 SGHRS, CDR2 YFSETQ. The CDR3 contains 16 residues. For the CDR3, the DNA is TGCGCCAGCAGCTTTTCACAGGGGTTCGTAGGCACTGAAGCTTTCTTT. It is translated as CASSFSQGFVGTEAFF.

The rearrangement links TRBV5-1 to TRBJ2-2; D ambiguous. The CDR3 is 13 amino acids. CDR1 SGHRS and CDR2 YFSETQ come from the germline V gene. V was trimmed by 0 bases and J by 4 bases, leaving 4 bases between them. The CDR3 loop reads CASSLGITGELFF. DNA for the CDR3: TGCGCCAGCAGCTTGGGTATCACCGGGGAGCTGTTTTTT.

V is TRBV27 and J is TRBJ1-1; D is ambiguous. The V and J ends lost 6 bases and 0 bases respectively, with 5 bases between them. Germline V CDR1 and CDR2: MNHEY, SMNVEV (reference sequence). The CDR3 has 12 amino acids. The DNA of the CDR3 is TGTGCCAGCAGGAAACTGAACACTGAAGCTTTCTTT. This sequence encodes CASRKLNTEAFF.

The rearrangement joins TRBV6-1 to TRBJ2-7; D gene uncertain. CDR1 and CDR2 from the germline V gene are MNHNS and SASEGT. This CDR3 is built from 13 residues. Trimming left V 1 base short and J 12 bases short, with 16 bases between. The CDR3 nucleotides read TGTGCCAGCAGTGAAGGTCCGACGAGGATCACGTACTTC. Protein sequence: CASSEGPTRITYF.

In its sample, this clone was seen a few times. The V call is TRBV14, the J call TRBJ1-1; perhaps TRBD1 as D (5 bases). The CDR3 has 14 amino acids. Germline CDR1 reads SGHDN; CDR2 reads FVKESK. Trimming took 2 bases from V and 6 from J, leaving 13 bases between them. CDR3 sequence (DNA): TGTGCCAGCAGCCAATTTGGGGCAAAGGCTGAAGCTTTCTTT. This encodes CASSQFGAKAEAFF. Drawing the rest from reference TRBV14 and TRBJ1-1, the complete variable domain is EAGVTQFPSHSVIEKGQTVTLRCDPISGHDNLYWYRRVMGKEIKFLLHFVKESKQDESGMPNNRFLAERTGGTYSTLKVQPAELEDSGVYFCASSQFGAKAEAFFGQGTRLTVV.

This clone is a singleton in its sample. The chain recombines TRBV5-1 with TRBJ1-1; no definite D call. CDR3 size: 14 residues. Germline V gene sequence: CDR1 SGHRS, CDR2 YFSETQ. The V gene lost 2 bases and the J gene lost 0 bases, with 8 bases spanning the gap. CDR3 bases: TGCGCCAGCAGCTTATCTTCCTTGAACACTGAAGCTTTCTTT. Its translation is CASSLSSLNTEAFF. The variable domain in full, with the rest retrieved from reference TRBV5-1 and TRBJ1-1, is KAGVTQTPRYLIKTRGQQVTLSCSPISGHRSVSWYQQTPGQGLQFLFEYFSETQRNKGNFPGRFSGRQFSNSRSEMNVSTLELGDSALYLCASSLSSLNTEAFFGQGTRLTVV.

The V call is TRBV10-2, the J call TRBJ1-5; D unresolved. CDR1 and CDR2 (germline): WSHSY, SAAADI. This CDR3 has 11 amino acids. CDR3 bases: TGCGCGAGGATGGTGGATCAGCCCCAGCATTTT. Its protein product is CARMVDQPQHF.

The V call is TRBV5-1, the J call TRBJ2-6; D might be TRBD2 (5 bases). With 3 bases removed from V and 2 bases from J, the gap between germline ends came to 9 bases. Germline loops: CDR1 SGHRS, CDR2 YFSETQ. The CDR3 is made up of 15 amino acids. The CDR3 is CASSYRTAGANVLTF. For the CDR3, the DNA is TGCGCCAGCAGCTACCGGACTGCTGGGGCCAACGTCCTGACTTTC.

CDR3 DNA: TGTGCCAGCTCACAGGGGAGGCAGCCCCAGCATTTT. This translates into CASSQGRQPQHF. The chain uses TRBV18 and TRBJ1-5; possible D gene TRBD1, 5 bases. The ends were cut back, 4 bases at V and 7 bases at J, with 8 bases in the middle. CDR3 length equals 12 residues. Germline-derived CDR1 and CDR2 are KGHSH and LQKENI.

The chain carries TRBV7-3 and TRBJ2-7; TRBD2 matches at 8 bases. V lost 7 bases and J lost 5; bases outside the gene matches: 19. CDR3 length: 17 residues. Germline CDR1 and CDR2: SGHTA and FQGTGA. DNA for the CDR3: TGTGCCAGCACCCCCCCAACCCCAGCGGGAGCTCGGGACGAGCAGTACTTC. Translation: CASTPPTPAGARDEQYF.

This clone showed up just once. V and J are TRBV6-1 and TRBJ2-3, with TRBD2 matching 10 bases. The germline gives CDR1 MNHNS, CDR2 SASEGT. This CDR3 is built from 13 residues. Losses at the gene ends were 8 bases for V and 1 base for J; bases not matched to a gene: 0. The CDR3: CASGTSGTDTQYF. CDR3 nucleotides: TGTGCCAGCGGGACTAGCGGCACAGATACGCAGTATTTT.

The CDR3 bases are TGTGCCAGCAGCCAAGGTCCCAGGGTCGAGCAGTACTTC. It is translated as CASSQGPRVEQYF. The chain employs TRBV14 and TRBJ2-7, with a weak D call TRBD1 (5 bases). Per the germline V gene, CDR1 is SGHDN and CDR2 is FVKESK. The V end lost 1 base, the J end lost 6 bases, and 10 bases lay between the germline ends. This CDR3 region has 13 residues.

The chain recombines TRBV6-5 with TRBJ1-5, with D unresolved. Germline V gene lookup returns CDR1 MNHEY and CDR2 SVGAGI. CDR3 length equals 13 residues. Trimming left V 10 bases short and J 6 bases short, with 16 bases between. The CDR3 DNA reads TGTGCCACCCGGCGCGGGGTGAGTCAGCCCCAGCATTTT. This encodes CATRRGVSQPQHF.

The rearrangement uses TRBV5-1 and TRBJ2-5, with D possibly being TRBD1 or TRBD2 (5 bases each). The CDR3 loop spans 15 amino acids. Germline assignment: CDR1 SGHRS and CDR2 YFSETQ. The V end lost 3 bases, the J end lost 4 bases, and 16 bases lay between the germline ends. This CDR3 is CASSSNKGDGETQYF. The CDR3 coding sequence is TGCGCCAGCAGCTCTAACAAAGGGGACGGAGAGACCCAGTACTTC.

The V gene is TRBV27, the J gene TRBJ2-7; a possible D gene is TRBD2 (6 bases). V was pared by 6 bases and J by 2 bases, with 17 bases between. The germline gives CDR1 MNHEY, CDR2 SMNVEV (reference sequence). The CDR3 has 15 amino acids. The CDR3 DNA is TGTGCCAGCAGCCCCAGCGGAGGACTAACCTACGAGCAGTACTTC. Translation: CASSPSGGLTYEQYF.

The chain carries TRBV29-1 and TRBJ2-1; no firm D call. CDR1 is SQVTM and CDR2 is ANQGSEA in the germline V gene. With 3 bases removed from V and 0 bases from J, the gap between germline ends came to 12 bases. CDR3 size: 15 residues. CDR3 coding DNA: TGCAGCGTTGATGGACGGAGTTCCTCCTACAATGAGCAGTTCTTC. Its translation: CSVDGRSSSYNEQFF.

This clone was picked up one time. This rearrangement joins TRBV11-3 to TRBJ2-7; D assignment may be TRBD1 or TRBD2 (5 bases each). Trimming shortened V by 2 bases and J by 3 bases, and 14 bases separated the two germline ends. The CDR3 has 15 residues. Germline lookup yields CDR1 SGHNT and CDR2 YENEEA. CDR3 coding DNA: TGTGCCAGCAGCTTATATGGGGCCGAGGGCTACGAGCAGTACTTC. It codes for CASSLYGAEGYEQYF.

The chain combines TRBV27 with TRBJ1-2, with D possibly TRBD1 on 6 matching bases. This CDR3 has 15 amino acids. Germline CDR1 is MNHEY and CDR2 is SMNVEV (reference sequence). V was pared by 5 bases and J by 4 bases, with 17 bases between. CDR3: CASSPRTAAIYGYTF. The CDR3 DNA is TGTGCCAGCAGTCCCCGGACAGCCGCCATCTATGGCTACACCTTC.